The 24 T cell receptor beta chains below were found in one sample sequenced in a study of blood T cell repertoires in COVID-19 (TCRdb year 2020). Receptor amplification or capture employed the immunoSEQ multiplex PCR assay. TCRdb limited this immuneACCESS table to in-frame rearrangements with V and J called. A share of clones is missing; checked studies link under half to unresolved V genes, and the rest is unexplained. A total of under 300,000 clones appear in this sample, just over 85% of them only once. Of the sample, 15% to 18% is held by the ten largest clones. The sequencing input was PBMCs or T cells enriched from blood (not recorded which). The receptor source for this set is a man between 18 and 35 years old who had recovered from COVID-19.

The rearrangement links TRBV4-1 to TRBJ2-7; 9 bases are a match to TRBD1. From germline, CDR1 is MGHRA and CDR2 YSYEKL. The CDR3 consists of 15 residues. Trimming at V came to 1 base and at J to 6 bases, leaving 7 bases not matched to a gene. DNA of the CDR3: TGCGCCAGCAGCCAAGGTAACAGGGGGCCGGTCGAGCAGTACTTC. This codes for CASSQGNRGPVEQYF.

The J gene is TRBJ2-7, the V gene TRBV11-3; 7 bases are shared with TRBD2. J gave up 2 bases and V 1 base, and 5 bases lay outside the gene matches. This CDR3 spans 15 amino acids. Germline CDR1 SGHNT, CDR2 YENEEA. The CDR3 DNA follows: TGTGCCAGCAGCTTAGCCTCTAGCGGAACCTACGAGCAGTACTTC. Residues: CASSLASSGTYEQYF.

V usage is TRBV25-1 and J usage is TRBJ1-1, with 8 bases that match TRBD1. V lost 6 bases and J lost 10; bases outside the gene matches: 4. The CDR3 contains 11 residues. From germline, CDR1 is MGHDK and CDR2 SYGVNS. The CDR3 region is CASRSGGIAFF. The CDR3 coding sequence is TGTGCCAGCAGATCAGGGGGCATAGCTTTCTTT. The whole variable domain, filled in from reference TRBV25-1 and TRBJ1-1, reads EADIYQTPRYLVIGTGKKITLECSQTMGHDKMYWYQQDPGMELHLIHYSYGVNSTEKGDLSSESTVSRIRTEHFPLTLESARPSHTSQYLCASRSGGIAFFGQGTRLTVV.

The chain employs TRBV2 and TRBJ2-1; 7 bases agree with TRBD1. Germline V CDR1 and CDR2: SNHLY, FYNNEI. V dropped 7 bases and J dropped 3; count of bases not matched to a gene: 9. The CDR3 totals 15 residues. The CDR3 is CASNLETGRYNEQFF. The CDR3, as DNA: TGTGCCAGCAACCTCGAGACAGGGCGCTACAATGAGCAGTTCTTC.

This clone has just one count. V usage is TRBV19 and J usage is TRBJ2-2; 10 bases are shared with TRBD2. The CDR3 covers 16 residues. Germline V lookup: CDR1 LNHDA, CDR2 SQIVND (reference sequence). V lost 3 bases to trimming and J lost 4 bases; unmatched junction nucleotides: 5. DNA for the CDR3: TGTGCCAGTAGTATGCTAGCGGGAGTGATCACCGGGGAGCTGTTTTTT. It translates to CASSMLAGVITGELFF.

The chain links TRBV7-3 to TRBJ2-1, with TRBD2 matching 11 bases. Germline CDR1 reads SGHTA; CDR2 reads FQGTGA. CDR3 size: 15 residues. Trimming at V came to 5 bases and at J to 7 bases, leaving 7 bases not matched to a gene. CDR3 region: CASSPTSGSSNEQFF. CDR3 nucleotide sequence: TGTGCCAGCAGCCCTACTAGCGGGAGCTCTAATGAGCAGTTCTTC. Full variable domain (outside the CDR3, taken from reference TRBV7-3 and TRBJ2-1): GAGVSQTPSNKVTEKGKYVELRCDPISGHTALYWYRQSLGQGPEFLIYFQGTGAADDSGLPNDRFFAVRPEGSVSTLKIQRTERGDSAVYLCASSPTSGSSNEQFFGPGTRLTVL.

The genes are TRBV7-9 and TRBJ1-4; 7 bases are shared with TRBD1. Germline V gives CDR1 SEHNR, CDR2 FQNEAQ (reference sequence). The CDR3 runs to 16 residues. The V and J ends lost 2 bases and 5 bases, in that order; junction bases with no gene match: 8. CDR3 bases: TGTGCCAGCAGCTTACGTTCCGCAGGGGGGAATGAAAAACTGTTTTTT. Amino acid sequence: CASSLRSAGGNEKLFF.

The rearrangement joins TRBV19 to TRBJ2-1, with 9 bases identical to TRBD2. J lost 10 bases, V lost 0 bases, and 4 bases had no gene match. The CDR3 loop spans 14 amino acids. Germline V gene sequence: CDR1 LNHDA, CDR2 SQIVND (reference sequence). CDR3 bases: TGTGCCAGTAGTATAGATGGCCTAGCGGGGGAGCAGTTCTTC. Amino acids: CASSIDGLAGEQFF.

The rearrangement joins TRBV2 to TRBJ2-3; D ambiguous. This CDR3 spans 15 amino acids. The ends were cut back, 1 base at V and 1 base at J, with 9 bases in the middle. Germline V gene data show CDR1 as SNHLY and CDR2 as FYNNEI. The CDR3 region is CASSEVVARTDTQYF. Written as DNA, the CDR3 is TGTGCCAGCAGTGAAGTCGTGGCCCGCACAGATACGCAGTATTTT.

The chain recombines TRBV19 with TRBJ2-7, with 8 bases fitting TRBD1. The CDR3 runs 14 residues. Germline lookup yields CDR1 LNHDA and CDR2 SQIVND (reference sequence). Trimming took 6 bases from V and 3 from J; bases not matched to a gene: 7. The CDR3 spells CASRKTGEIYEQYF. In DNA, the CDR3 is TGTGCCAGTAGAAAGACAGGGGAAATCTACGAGCAGTACTTC.

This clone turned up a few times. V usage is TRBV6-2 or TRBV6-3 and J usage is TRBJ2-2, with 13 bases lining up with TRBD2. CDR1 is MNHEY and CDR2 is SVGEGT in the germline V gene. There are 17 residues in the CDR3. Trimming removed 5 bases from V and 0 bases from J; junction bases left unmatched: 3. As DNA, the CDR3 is TGTGCCAGCAGTCGGACTAGCGGGGGAGCGAACACCGGGGAGCTGTTTTTT. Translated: CASSRTSGGANTGELFF.

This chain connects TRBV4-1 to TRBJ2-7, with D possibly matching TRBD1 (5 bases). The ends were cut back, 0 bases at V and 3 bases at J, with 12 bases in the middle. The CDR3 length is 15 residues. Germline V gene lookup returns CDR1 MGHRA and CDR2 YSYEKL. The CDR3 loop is CASSQEVQGDYEQYF. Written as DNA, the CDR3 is TGCGCCAGCAGCCAAGAGGTCCAGGGCGACTACGAGCAGTACTTC.

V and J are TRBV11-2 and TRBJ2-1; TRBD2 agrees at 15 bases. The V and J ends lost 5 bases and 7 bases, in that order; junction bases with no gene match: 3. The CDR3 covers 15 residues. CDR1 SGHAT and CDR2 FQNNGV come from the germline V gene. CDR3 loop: CASSRTSGGANEQFF. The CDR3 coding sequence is TGTGCCAGCAGCCGGACTAGCGGGGGGGCAAATGAGCAGTTCTTC.

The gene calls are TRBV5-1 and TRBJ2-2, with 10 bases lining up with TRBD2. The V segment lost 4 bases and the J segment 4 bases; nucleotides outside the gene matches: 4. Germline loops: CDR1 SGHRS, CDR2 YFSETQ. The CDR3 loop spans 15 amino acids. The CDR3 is CASSPVAGGTGELFF. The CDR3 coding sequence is TGCGCCAGCAGCCCCGTAGCGGGAGGCACCGGGGAGCTGTTTTTT.

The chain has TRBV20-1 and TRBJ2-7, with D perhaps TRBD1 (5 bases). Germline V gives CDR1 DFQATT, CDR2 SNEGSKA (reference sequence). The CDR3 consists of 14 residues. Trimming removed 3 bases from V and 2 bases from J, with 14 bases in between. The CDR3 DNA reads TGCAGTGCTAGTCCCCAGGGTTGGGCCTACGAGCAGTACTTC. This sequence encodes CSASPQGWAYEQYF.

This CDR3 reads CASSSGTILYGYTF. As DNA, the CDR3 is TGTGCCAGCAGCAGTGGGACAATCCTATATGGCTACACCTTC. This rearrangement joins TRBV28 to TRBJ1-2; possible D gene TRBD1, 6 bases. Trimming cost V 6 bases and J 5 bases, with 16 bases left between them. This CDR3 is 14 amino acids long. Germline CDR1 and CDR2: MDHEN and SYDVKM.

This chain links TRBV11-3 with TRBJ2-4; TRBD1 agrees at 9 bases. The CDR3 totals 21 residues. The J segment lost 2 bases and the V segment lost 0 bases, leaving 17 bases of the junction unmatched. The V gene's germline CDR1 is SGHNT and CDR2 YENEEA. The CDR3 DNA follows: TGTGCCAGCAGCTTAGATCCGGGACAGGGACCCTTGGAAGAAACCAAAAACATTCAGTACTTC. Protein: CASSLDPGQGPLEETKNIQYF.

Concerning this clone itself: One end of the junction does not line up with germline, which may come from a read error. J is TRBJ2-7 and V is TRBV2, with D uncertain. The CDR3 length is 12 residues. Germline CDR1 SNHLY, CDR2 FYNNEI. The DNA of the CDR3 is TGTGCCAGCAGTGTAACTGTGTACGGGCAGTACTTC. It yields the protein CASSVTVYGQYF.

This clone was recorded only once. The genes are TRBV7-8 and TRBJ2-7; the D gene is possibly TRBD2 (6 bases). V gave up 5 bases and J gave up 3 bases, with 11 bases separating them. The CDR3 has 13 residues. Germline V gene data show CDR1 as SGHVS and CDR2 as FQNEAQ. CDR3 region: CASSLGRNYEQYF. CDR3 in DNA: TGTGCCAGCAGCCTGGGGAGGAACTACGAGCAGTACTTC.

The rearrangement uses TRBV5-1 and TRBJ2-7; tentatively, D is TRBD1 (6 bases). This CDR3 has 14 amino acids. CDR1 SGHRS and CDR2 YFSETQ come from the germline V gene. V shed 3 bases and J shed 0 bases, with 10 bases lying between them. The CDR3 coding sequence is TGCGCCAGCAGCTGGGACATCAGCTCCTACGAGCAGTACTTC. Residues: CASSWDISSYEQYF.

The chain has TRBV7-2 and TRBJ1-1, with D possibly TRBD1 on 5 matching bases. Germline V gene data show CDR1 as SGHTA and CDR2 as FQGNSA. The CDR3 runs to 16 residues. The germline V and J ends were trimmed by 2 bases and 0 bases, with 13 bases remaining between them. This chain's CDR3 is CASSLYSGHLNTEAFF. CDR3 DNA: TGTGCCAGCAGCTTATACTCTGGACACTTGAACACTGAAGCTTTCTTT.

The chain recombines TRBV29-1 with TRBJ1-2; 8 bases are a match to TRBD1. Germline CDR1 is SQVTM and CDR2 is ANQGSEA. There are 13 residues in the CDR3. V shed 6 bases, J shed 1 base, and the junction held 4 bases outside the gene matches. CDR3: CSVGQELNYGYTF. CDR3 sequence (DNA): TGCAGCGTGGGACAGGAACTTAACTATGGCTACACCTTC.

The CDR3 protein is CASSQGGTGGKETQYF. The DNA of the CDR3 is TGTGCCAGCAGCCAAGGAGGGACAGGGGGCAAAGAGACCCAGTACTTC. The chain is built from TRBV3-1 (or the pseudogene TRBV3-2) and TRBJ2-5; 12 bases match TRBD1. Germline V lookup: CDR1 LGHDT, CDR2 YNNKEL (reference sequence). The CDR3 length is 16 residues. V lost 1 base to trimming and J lost 3 bases; unmatched junction nucleotides: 3.

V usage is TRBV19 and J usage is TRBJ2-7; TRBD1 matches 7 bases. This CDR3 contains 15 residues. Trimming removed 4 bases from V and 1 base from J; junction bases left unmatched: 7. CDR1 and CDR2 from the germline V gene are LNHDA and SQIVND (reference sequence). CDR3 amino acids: CASSTTLTGSYEQYF. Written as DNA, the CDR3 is TGTGCCAGTAGTACGACCCTGACAGGGTCCTACGAGCAGTACTTC.